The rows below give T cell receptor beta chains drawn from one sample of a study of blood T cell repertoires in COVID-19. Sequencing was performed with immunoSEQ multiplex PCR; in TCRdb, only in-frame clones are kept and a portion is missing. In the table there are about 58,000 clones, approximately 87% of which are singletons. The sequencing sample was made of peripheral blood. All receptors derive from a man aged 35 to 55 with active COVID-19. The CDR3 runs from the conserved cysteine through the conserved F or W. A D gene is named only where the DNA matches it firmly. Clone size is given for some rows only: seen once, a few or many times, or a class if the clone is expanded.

CDR3nt: TGTGCCAGCAGTGACCTTACGGGGGAGAGGGCCTACGAGCAGTACTTC
CDR3aa: CASSDLTGERAYEQYF
d_gene: .
v_gene: TRBV6-4
j_gene: TRBJ2-7
abundance: .

CDR3nt: TGTGCCAGCTCACCAGGGAGGGTTCGGGGGGCGAGCACAGATACGCAGTATTTT
CDR3aa: CASSPGRVRGASTDTQYF
d_gene: .
v_gene: TRBV18
j_gene: TRBJ2-3
abundance: .

CDR3nt: TGCGCCAGCAGTGGGGTAGGGGCCGGCTCCTACGAGCAGTACTTC
CDR3aa: CASSGVGAGSYEQYF
d_gene: .
v_gene: TRBV10-1
j_gene: TRBJ2-7
abundance: once

CDR3nt: TGTGCCAGCAGTTTTGTTCGGGACTCGAATCAGCCCCAGCATTTT
CDR3aa: CASSFVRDSNQPQHF
d_gene: .
v_gene: TRBV6-2/TRBV6-3
j_gene: TRBJ1-5
abundance: .

CDR3nt: TGTGCCAGCAGTTACTCGCGGGGGGGGACCCAGTACTTC
CDR3aa: CASSYSRGGTQYF
d_gene: TRBD2
v_gene: TRBV6-5
j_gene: TRBJ2-5
abundance: .

CDR3nt: TGTGCCAGCAGCCACAGGGCTAGCGGGAGCTGGGATGAGCAGTTCTTC
CDR3aa: CASSHRASGSWDEQFF
d_gene: TRBD2
v_gene: TRBV3-1/TRBV3-2
j_gene: TRBJ2-1
abundance: .

CDR3nt: TGCGCCAGCGGGGAGGACAGGACGAACACCGGGGAGCTGTTTTTT
CDR3aa: CASGEDRTNTGELFF
d_gene: .
v_gene: TRBV5-1
j_gene: TRBJ2-2
abundance: once

CDR3nt: TGTGCCAGCAGAATTTCGGGACTGAAGAACACTGAAGCTTTCTTT
CDR3aa: CASRISGLKNTEAFF
d_gene: .
v_gene: TRBV6-5
j_gene: TRBJ1-1
abundance: .

CDR3nt: TGTGCCTGGAGTTTCTCCTCGAACACTGAAGCTTTCTTT
CDR3aa: CAWSFSSNTEAFF
d_gene: .
v_gene: TRBV30
j_gene: TRBJ1-1
abundance: .

CDR3nt: TGTGCCAGCAGCCGCATTCGGAATGAGCAGTTCTTC
CDR3aa: CASSRIRNEQFF
d_gene: .
v_gene: TRBV14
j_gene: TRBJ2-1
abundance: .

CDR3nt: TGTGCCAGCAGCCTCAGACAGCCCCCCACCTACGAGCAGTACTTC
CDR3aa: CASSLRQPPTYEQYF
d_gene: .
v_gene: TRBV27
j_gene: TRBJ2-7
abundance: .

CDR3nt: TGTGCCAGCAGCTTAATAGGCAGCGCTGATGAGCAGTTCTTC
CDR3aa: CASSLIGSADEQFF
d_gene: .
v_gene: TRBV7-3
j_gene: TRBJ2-1
abundance: .

CDR3nt: TGTGCCAGCAGTTTTGGGGGGGTGTACGAGCAGTACTTC
CDR3aa: CASSFGGVYEQYF
d_gene: TRBD2
v_gene: TRBV28
j_gene: TRBJ2-7
abundance: .

CDR3nt: TGTGCCAGCACCAACTCGCGACAGGGAGACACCGGGGAGCTGTTTTTT
CDR3aa: CASTNSRQGDTGELFF
d_gene: TRBD1
v_gene: TRBV28
j_gene: TRBJ2-2
abundance: .

CDR3nt: TGTGCCAGCAGCTTCCCTAGCACAGATACGCAGTATTTT
CDR3aa: CASSFPSTDTQYF
d_gene: .
v_gene: TRBV7-9
j_gene: TRBJ2-3
abundance: .

CDR3nt: TGTGCCAGCAGGGATGACAGGGGTCTCTATGGCTACACCTTC
CDR3aa: CASRDDRGLYGYTF
d_gene: TRBD1
v_gene: TRBV6-5
j_gene: TRBJ1-2
abundance: .

CDR3nt: TGTGCCAGCAGCGAAACCTCGGGACAGGGTCAGTATTTT
CDR3aa: CASSETSGQGQYF
d_gene: TRBD1
v_gene: TRBV6-6
j_gene: TRBJ2-3
abundance: .

CDR3nt: TGTGCCACCAGTGCAGGAGTCGGGAGAACGCAGTATTTT
CDR3aa: CATSAGVGRTQYF
d_gene: .
v_gene: TRBV24-1
j_gene: TRBJ2-3
abundance: once